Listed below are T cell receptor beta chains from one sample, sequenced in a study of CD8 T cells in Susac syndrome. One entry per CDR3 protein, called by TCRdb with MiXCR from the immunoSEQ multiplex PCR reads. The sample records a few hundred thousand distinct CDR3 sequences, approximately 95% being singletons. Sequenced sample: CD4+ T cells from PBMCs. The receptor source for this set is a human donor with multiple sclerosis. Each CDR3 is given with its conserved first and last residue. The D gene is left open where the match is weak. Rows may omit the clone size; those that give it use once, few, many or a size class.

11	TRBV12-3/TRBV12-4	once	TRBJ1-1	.	CASSSRRKAFF	TGTGCCAGCAGCTCGCGTCGCAAAGCTTTCTTT
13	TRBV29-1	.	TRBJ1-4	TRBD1	CSVVNRGNEKLFF	TGCAGCGTTGTCAACAGGGGAAATGAAAAACTGTTTTTT
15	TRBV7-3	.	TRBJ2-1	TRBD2	CASSPRLAGGPEQFF	TGTGCCAGCAGCCCCAGACTAGCGGGAGGGCCTGAGCAGTTCTTC
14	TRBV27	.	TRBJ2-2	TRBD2	CASSLLAGTGELFF	TGTGCCAGCAGTTTACTAGCGGGAACCGGGGAGCTGTTTTTT
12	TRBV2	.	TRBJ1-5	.	CASSNRVQPQHF	TGTGCCAGCAGTAACAGGGTTCAGCCCCAGCATTTT
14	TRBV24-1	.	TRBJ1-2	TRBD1	CATSDVDRDRGYTF	TGTGCCACCAGTGACGTAGACAGGGATCGTGGCTACACCTTC
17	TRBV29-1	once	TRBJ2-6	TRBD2	CSVEVGAGRAGANVLTF	TGCAGCGTTGAGGTTGGAGCGGGACGAGCCGGGGCCAACGTCCTGACTTTC
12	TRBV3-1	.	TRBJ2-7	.	CASSRQGFEQYF	TGTGCCAGCAGCCGGCAGGGGTTCGAGCAGTACTTC
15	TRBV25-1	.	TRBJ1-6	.	CASSEAVGPYSPLHF	TGTGCCAGCAGTGAAGCTGTCGGTCCATATTCACCCCTCCACTTT
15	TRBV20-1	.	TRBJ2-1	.	CSARDPGGAYNEQFF	TGCAGTGCTAGAGATCCAGGGGGGGCCTACAATGAGCAGTTCTTC
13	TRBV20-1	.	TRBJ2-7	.	CSARWETSYEQYF	TGCAGTGCTAGGTGGGAAACCTCCTACGAGCAGTACTTC
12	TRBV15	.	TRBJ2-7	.	CATSSSSYEQYF	TGTGCCACCAGCAGTAGCTCCTACGAGCAGTACTTC
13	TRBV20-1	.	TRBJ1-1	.	CSAPPTGAAEAFF	TGCAGTGCTCCCCCGACAGGAGCAGCTGAAGCTTTCTTT
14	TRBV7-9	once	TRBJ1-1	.	CASSLDIPNTEAFF	TGTGCCAGCAGCTTAGACATCCCGAACACTGAAGCTTTCTTT
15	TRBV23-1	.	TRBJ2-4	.	CASSDTGIAKNIQYF	TGCGCCAGCAGTGATACAGGGATAGCCAAAAACATTCAGTACTTC
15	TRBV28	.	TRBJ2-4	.	CASTTLDSPKNIQYF	TGTGCCAGCACGACGCTAGACAGTCCCAAAAACATTCAGTACTTC
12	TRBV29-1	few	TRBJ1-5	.	CSGQPRNQPQHF	TGCAGCGGACAGCCTAGGAATCAGCCCCAGCATTTT
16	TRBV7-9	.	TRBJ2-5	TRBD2	CASTSPGAGDQETQYF	TGTGCCAGCACCTCCCCTGGGGCGGGGGATCAAGAGACCCAGTACTTC
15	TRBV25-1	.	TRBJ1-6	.	CASLPSGLPNSPLHF	TGTGCCAGCCTACCATCGGGGTTACCTAATTCACCCCTCCACTTT
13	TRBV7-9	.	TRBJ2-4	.	CASSLPAKNIQYF	TGTGCCAGCAGCTTACCGGCCAAAAACATTCAGTACTTC
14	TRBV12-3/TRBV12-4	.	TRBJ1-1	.	CASTLTGSHTEAFF	TGTGCCAGCACCCTGACAGGCAGCCACACTGAAGCTTTCTTT
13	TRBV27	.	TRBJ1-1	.	CASSPTSNTEAFF	TGTGCCAGCAGTCCCACTTCAAACACTGAAGCTTTCTTT
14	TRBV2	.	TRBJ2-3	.	CASSRTTTQGTQYF	TGTGCCAGCAGTCGAACCACCACCCAGGGTACGCAGTATTTT
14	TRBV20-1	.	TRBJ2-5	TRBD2	CSVTSGGSWETQYF	TGCAGTGTAACTAGCGGTGGGAGTTGGGAGACCCAGTACTTC
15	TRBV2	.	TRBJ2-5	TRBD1	CATQGDTHKRETQYF	TGTGCCACCCAGGGGGACACCCACAAGAGGGAGACCCAGTACTTC
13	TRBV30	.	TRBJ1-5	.	CAWNMGENQPQHF	TGTGCCTGGAATATGGGGGAGAATCAGCCCCAGCATTTT
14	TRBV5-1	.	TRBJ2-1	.	CASSLEVLVNEQFF	TGCGCCAGCAGCTTGGAAGTACTCGTCAATGAGCAGTTCTTC
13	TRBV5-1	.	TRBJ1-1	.	CASSVGPGGEAFF	TGCGCCAGCAGCGTAGGCCCCGGAGGAGAAGCTTTCTTT
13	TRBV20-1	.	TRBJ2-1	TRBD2	CSAPLAVHNEQFF	TGCAGCGCCCCGCTAGCGGTCCACAATGAGCAGTTCTTC
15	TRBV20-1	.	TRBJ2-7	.	CSARVPSYPSYEQYF	TGCAGTGCTAGAGTTCCCAGCTACCCCTCCTACGAGCAGTACTTC
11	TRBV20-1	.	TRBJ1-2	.	CSARGTEGYTF	TGCAGTGCTAGAGGGACAGAAGGCTACACCTTC
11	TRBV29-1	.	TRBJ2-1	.	CSPERWNEQFF	TGCAGCCCCGAGAGGTGGAATGAGCAGTTCTTC